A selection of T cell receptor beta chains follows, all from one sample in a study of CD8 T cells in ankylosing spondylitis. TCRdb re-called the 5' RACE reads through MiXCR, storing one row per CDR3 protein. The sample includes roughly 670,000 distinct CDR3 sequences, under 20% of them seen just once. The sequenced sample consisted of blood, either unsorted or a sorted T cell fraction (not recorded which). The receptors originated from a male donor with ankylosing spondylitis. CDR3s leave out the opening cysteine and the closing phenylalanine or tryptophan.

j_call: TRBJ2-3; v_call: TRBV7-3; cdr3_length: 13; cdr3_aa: ASSPGLAPGDTQY
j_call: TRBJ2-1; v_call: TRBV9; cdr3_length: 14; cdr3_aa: ASSATLGGGPNEQF
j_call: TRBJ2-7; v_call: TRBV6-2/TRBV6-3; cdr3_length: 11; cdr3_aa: ASSYSGLYEQY
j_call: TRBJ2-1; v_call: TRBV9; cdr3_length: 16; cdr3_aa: ASSGPQKILAGVYEQF
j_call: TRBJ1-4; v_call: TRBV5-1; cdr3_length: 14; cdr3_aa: ASSSGSSGANEKLF
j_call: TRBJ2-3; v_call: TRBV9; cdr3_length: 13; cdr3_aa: ASSLTTTITDTQY
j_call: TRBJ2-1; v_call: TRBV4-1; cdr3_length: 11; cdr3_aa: ASSQDPGGEQF
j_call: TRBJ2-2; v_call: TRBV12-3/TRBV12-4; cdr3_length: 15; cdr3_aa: ACSSGTGYANTGELF
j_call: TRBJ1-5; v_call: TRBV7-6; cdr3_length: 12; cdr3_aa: ASSSGVVNQPQH
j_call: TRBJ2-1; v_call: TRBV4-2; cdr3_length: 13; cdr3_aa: ASGSGTSGNNEQF
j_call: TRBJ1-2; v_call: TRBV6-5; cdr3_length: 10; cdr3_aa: ATSTGAWGYT
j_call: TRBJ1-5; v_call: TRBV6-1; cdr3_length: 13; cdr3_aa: ASSLGAGGSQPQH
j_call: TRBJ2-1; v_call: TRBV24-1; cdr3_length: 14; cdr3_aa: ATSDGDRGRSNEQF
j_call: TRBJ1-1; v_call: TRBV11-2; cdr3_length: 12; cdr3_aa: ASRPGQRNTEAF
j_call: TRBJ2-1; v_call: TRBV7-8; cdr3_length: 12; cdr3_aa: ATQGRRSGNEQF
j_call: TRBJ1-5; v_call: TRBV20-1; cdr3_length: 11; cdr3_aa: SAPETLGQPQH
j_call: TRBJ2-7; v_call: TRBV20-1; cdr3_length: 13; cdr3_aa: SARDRKGRTYEQY
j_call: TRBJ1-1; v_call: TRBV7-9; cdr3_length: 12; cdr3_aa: ASSYTTGGTEAF
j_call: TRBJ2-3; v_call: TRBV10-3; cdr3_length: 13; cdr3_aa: AISEPPNGVDTQY
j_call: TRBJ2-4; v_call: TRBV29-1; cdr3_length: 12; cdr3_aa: SLKRGLAKNIQY
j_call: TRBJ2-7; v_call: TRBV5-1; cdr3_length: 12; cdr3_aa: ASSLVTIAYEQY
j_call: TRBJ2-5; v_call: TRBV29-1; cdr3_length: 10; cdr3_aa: SVEGAEETQY
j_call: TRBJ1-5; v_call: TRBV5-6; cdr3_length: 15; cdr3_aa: ASSLGGQAISNQPQH
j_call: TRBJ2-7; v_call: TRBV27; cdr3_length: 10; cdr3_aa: ASGDTTYEQY
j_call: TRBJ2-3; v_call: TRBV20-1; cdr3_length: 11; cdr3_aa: SARGGRADTQY
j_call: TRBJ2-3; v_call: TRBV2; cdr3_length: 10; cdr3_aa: ASSRGGSGPY
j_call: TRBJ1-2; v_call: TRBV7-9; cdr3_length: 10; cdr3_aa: ASSIDSYGYT
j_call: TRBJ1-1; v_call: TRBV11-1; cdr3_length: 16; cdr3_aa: ASSYRPPGRTRNTEAF
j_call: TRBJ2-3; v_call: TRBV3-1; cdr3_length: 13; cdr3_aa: ASSQEGVTSDTQY
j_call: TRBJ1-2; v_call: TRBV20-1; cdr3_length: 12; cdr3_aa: SAGPDRGPGGYT
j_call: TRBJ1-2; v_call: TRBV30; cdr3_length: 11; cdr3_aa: AWSGTGRYGYT
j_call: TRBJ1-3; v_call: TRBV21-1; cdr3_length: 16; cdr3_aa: ASSKRCTFTPSGNTIY
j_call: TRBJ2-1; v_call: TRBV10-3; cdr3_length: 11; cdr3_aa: AISVPGGNEQF
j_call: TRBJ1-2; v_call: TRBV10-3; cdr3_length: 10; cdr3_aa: AIRTGDYGYT
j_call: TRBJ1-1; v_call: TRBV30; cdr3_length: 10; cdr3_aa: AWTSKGIRAF
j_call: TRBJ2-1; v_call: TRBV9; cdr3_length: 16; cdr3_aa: ASSRGLAWGKSYNEQF
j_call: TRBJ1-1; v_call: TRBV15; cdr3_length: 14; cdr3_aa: ATSRRLKGGRTEAF
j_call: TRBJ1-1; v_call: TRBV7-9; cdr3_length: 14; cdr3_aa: ASSLMTGGTNTEAF
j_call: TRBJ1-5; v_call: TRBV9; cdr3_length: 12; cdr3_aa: ASGHRGGNQPQH